This T cell receptor beta chain derives from a study of tumor and adjacent non-tumor tissue in lung cancer. Study-level information: Patients were aged about 30 to 80, 9 to 10 men and 4 to 6 women, stage I to III. Each sample yielded 4 million to 4.5 million productive TCRbeta reads on average. Study conclusions and caveats: Tumor repertoires had a smaller top 100 clone share than normal lung. Compared with tumor, normal lung showed significantly lower TCR diversity.

In regard to this clonotype: No antigen is known for it. One junction end disagrees with the germline gene, perhaps due to a read error.

The CDR3 is 15 residues long. The V gene's germline CDR1 is SGHNT and CDR2 YENEEA. Three rounds of nested PCR, following a modified ARM-PCR protocol, produced the TCRbeta library. One entry per CDR3 protein, called by TCRdb with MiXCR from the multiplex PCR reads. The sample gives more than 85,000 distinct CDR3 sequences, approximately 87% of which show up once; around 21% is in the top ten. This sample's RNA came from whole unsorted tissue. Sequenced material: lung tumor tissue. This sequence joins TRBV11-3 and TRBJ1-2, with D possibly matching TRBD1 (6 bases). The source of this sequence is a man in his 70s with non-small cell lung cancer. Written as DNA, the CDR3 is TGTTCCAGCAGCTTATTGGGGACAAGGATTTATGGCTACACCTTC. Its protein is CSSSLLGTRIYGYTF.